This entry concerns a single T cell receptor beta chain. This entry belongs to a study of cytomegalovirus exposure and HLA in healthy donors. The CDR3 contains 14 residues. The V end lost 4 bases, the J end lost 5 bases, and 14 bases lay between the germline ends. Per the germline V gene, CDR1 is MDHEN and CDR2 is SYDVKM. PCR involved 60 Vbeta and 13 Jbeta primers. Clones were sequenced by immunoSEQ multiplex PCR, and TCRdb holds only the in-frame ones, with some missing. This sample carries around 120,000 clones, under 90% of them seen once, and the ten largest clones take around 9.5%. Sequencing input: PBMCs. The rearrangement links TRBV28 to TRBJ1-1; possibly TRBD1 for D (6 bases). This receptor was taken from a female donor in good health and CMV-seropositive. The chain's CDR3 is CASSYPARGTEAFF. The CDR3 DNA follows: TGTGCCAGCAGTTATCCAGCGAGGGGGACTGAAGCTTTCTTT.